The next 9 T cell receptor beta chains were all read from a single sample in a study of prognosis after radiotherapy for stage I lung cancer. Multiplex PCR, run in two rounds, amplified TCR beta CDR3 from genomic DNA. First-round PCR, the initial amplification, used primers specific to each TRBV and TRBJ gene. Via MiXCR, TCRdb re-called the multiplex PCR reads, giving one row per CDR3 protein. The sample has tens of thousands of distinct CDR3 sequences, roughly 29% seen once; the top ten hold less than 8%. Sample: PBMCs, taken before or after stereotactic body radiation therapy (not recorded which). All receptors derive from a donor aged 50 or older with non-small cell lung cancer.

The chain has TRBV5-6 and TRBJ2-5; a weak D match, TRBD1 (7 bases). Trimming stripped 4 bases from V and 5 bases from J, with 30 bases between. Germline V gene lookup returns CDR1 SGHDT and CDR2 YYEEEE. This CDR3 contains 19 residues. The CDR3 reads CASSQLGRGVEVGLETQYF. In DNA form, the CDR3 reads TGTGCCAGCAGCCAACTGGGCAGGGGGGTAGAGGTAGGGTTGGAGACCCAGTACTTC. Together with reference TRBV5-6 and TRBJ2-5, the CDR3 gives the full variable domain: DAGVTQSPTHLIKTRGQQVTLRCSPKSGHDTVSWYQQALGQGPQFIFQYYEEEERQRGNFPDRFSGHQFPNYSSELNVNALLLGDSALYLCASSQLGRGVEVGLETQYFGPGTRLLVL.

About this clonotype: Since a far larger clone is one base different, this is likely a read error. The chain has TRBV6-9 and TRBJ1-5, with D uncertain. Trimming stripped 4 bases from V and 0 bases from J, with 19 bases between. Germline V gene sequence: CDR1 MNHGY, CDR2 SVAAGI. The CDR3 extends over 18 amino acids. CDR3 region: CASSSGRVFKASNQPQHF. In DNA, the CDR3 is TGTGCCAGCAGTTCTGGGAGGGTGTTTAAAGCTAGCAATCAGCCCCAGCATTTT.

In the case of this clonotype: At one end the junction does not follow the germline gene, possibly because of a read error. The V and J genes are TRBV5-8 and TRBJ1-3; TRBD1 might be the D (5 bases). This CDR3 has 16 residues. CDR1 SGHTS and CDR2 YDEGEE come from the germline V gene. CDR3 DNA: TGTGCCAGCAGCTCGGGGGTGCTTGGCTCTGGAAACACCGTATGTTTT. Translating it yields CASSSGVLGSGNTVCF. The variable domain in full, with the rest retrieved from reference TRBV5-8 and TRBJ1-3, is EAGVTQSPTHLIKTRGQQATLRCSPISGHTSVYWYQQALGLGLQFLLWYDEGEERNRGNFPPRFSGRQFPNYSSELNVNALELEDSALYLCASSSGVLGSGNTVCFGEGSWLTVV.

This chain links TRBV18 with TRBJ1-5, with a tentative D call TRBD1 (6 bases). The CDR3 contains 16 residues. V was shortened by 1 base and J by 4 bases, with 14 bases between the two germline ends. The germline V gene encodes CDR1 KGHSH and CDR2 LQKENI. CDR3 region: CASSPRYRAPNQPQHF. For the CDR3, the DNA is TGTGCCAGCTCACCACGGTACAGGGCCCCAAATCAGCCCCAGCATTTT.

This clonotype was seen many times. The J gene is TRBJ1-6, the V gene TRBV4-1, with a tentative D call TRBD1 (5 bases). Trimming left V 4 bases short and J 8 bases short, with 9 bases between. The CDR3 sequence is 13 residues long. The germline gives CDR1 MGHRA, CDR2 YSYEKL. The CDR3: CASSPTRDSPLHF. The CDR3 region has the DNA TGCGCCAGCAGCCCCACCAGGGATTCACCCCTCCACTTT.

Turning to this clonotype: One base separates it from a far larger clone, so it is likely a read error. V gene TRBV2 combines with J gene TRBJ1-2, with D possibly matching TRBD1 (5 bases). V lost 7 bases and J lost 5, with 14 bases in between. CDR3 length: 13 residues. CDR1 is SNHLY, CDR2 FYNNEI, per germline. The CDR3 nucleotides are TGTGCCAGCACCCACCCGACAGCATATGGCTACACCTTC. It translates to CASTHPTAYGYTF.

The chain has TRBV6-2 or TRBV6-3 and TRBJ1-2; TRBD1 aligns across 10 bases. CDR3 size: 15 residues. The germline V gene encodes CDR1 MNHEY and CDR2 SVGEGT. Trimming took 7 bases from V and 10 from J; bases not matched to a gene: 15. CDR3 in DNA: TGTGCCAGCACCCGGGACAGGGGCCTACCCTATTTCTACACCTTC. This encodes CASTRDRGLPYFYTF.

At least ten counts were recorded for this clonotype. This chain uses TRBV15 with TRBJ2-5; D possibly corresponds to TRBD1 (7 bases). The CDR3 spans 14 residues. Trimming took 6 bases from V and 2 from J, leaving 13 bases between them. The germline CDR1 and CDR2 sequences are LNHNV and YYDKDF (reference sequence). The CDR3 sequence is CATSKQGRQETQYF. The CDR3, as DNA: TGTGCCACCAGTAAACAGGGGAGGCAAGAGACCCAGTACTTC.

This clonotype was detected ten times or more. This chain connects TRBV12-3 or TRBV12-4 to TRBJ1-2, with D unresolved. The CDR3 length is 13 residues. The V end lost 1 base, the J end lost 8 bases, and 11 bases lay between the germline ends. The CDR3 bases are TGTGCCAGCAGTTTAGGGAAAGGGAACGGCTACACCTTC. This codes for CASSLGKGNGYTF.